This T cell receptor (beta chain) was identified in a study of blood T cell repertoires in COVID-19. As handled by the study authors: Using reference gene primer amplification, nucleated cell counts were estimated. The repertoire was sequenced with immunoSEQ multiplex PCR; TCRdb's copy has only in-frame clones and lacks some. The V and J calls and the clone size are those of that table, but D and trimming were determined from the DNA. The sample records around 290,000 clones, about nine tenths being singletons. Cohorts were assigned according to the clinical history that participants reported. This CDR3 has 14 residues. CDR1 is LGHNA and CDR2 is YSLEER in the germline V gene. Trimming cost V 5 bases and J 2 bases; bases outside gene matches: 3.

The sequence came from a young woman who had recovered from COVID-19. Sequenced input: PBMCs or T cells enriched from blood (not recorded which). This chain links TRBV4-3 with TRBJ1-3, with 7 positions matching TRBD1. The CDR3, as DNA: TGCGCCAGCAGCGGCGACAGGGCTGGAAACACCATATATTTT. The encoded protein is CASSGDRAGNTIYF.